The 30 T cell receptor beta chains in this list originate from one sample, sequenced in a study of cytomegalovirus exposure and HLA in healthy donors. In the PCR, 60 Vbeta and 13 Jbeta primers were used. Generated by immunoSEQ multiplex PCR, the TCRdb table keeps only in-frame clones and is missing some. Here the sample spans approximately 130,000 clones, roughly 80% being singletons. Sample: PBMCs. Receptors originate from a boy younger than 18 in good health and CMV-seronegative.

This sequence joins TRBV5-5 and TRBJ2-4; 12 bases line up with TRBD2. Germline V lookup: CDR1 SGHKS, CDR2 YYEKEE (reference sequence). V was clipped by 4 bases and J by 6 bases; unmatched bases: 17. The CDR3 is 19 residues long. CDR3 amino acids: CASSAERLAGVSWRNIQYF. CDR3 coding DNA: TGTGCCAGCAGCGCGGAACGACTAGCGGGAGTCTCATGGAGAAACATTCAGTACTTC.

The J gene is TRBJ1-4, the V gene TRBV9, with D perhaps TRBD1 (6 bases). The CDR3 extends over 16 amino acids. V lost 2 bases to trimming and J lost 8 bases, with 19 bases between them. Germline V gene data show CDR1 as SGDLS and CDR2 as YYNGEE. CDR3 bases: TGTGCCAGCAGCGTTTTCACAGGGCTGGGTGAGGAAAAACTGTTTTTT. This encodes CASSVFTGLGEEKLFF.

This clone showed up just once. The chain couples TRBV7-3 to TRBJ1-2; TRBD1 matches 8 bases. This CDR3 spans 16 amino acids. The junction had 12 bases not matched to a gene; V was cut back by 5 bases and J by 4 bases. Germline values: CDR1 SGHTA, CDR2 FQGTGA. CDR3: CASSPYPGQGTYGYTF. Written as DNA, the CDR3 is TGTGCCAGCAGCCCCTACCCAGGACAGGGAACCTATGGCTACACCTTC.

The genes are TRBV19 and TRBJ2-1; 14 bases line up with TRBD2. Germline CDR1 LNHDA, CDR2 SQIVND (reference sequence). The junction had 0 bases not matched to a gene; V was cut back by 0 bases and J by 2 bases. The CDR3 is 17 amino acids. The CDR3 coding sequence is TGTGCCAGTAGTATAGAGACTAGCGGGAGGGCCTACAATGAGCAGTTCTTC. Protein: CASSIETSGRAYNEQFF. Full variable domain (remainder filled in from reference TRBV19 and TRBJ2-1): DGGITQSPKYLFRKEGQNVTLSCEQNLNHDAMYWYRQDPGQGLRLIYYSQIVNDFQKGDIAEGYSVSREKKESFPLTVTSAQKNPTAFYLCASSIETSGRAYNEQFFGPGTRLTVL.

The rearrangement uses TRBV9 and TRBJ1-2; TRBD1 is a possible D gene (5 bases). Germline CDR1 SGDLS, CDR2 YYNGEE. Trimming pared 0 bases from V and 4 bases from J, leaving 10 bases between. The CDR3 covers 14 residues. The CDR3: CASSVGGTIYGYTF. CDR3 coding DNA: TGTGCCAGCAGCGTAGGGGGGACTATCTATGGCTACACCTTC.

CDR3 sequence (DNA): TGTGCCAGCAGGGAGGGACTAGCGGGGGACAATGAGCAGTTCTTC. Translation: CASREGLAGDNEQFF. The chain employs TRBV6-1 and TRBJ2-1, with 14 bases matching TRBD2. The germline gives CDR1 MNHNS, CDR2 SASEGT. CDR3 size: 15 residues. V lost 6 bases and J lost 5; bases outside the gene matches: 3.

The gene calls are TRBV29-1 and TRBJ1-2; 7 nucleotides match TRBD1. V lost 4 bases and J lost 4; bases outside the gene matches: 18. CDR1 and CDR2 (germline): SQVTM, ANQGSEA. The CDR3 has 17 amino acids. The CDR3 bases are TGCAGCGTTGTTGGGCAGGACAGGCGTGCGGCCTCCTATGGCTACACCTTC. Protein product: CSVVGQDRRAASYGYTF.

The chain is built from TRBV2 and TRBJ1-2, with 8 positions matching TRBD1. The V and J ends lost 6 bases and 4 bases, in that order; junction bases with no gene match: 10. Looked up from germline, CDR1 is SNHLY and CDR2 is FYNNEI. This CDR3 region has 15 residues. DNA for the CDR3: TGTGCCAGCAGCACTCCCCGGGACAGGCTCTATGGCTACACCTTC. Translated: CASSTPRDRLYGYTF.

This clone showed up just a few times. The J gene is TRBJ2-3, the V gene TRBV18; 9 nucleotides agree with TRBD2. The germline V gene encodes CDR1 KGHSH and CDR2 LQKENI. J was trimmed by 0 bases and V by 6 bases; bases with no gene match: 4. This CDR3 contains 15 residues. CDR3 nucleotide sequence: TGTGCCAGCTCGCGGACTAGCGACAGCACAGATACGCAGTATTTT. This gives the protein CASSRTSDSTDTQYF.

This clone was observed once. The chain carries TRBV5-1 and TRBJ2-7; perhaps TRBD1 as D (6 bases). The CDR3 consists of 18 residues. Germline V gene lookup returns CDR1 SGHRS and CDR2 YFSETQ. V lost 3 bases to trimming and J lost 0 bases, with 22 bases between them. This CDR3 reads CASSYGPITGTSSYEQYF. DNA of the CDR3: TGCGCCAGCAGCTACGGGCCGATAACAGGGACAAGCTCCTACGAGCAGTACTTC. The full variable domain, completed using reference TRBV5-1 and TRBJ2-7, is KAGVTQTPRYLIKTRGQQVTLSCSPISGHRSVSWYQQTPGQGLQFLFEYFSETQRNKGNFPGRFSGRQFSNSRSEMNVSTLELGDSALYLCASSYGPITGTSSYEQYFGPGTRLTVT.

V is TRBV9 and J is TRBJ1-2; TRBD1 is a possible D gene (5 bases). Per germline, CDR1 SGDLS and CDR2 YYNGEE. CDR3 length: 13 residues. Trimming took off 6 bases at V and 8 bases at J, with 17 bases between the two ends. The CDR3: CASTMEGNPGYTF. CDR3 bases: TGTGCCAGCACTATGGAGGGGAACCCGGGCTACACCTTC.

V and J are TRBV6-6 and TRBJ2-3; 9 positions match TRBD2. Germline trimming cut 2 bases from V and 3 bases from J; bases unmatched to any gene: 3. Per germline, CDR1 MNHNY and CDR2 SVGAGI (reference sequence). The CDR3 consists of 15 residues. The chain's CDR3 is CASSYTAGGTDTQYF. Written as DNA, the CDR3 is TGTGCCAGCAGTTACACGGCGGGGGGGACAGATACGCAGTATTTT.

This clone showed up just once. The rearrangement links TRBV5-4 to TRBJ2-7; TRBD2 is a possible D gene (5 bases). The V end was cut by 4 bases, the J end by 6 bases, with 14 bases between. The CDR3 runs to 13 residues. The germline CDR1 and CDR2 sequences are SGHNT and YYREEE (reference sequence). The CDR3 DNA follows: TGTGCCAGCAGCCCCCCCTCAGAGGGCGAGCAGTACTTC. Translation: CASSPPSEGEQYF.

This clone has just a few counts. The rearrangement uses TRBV6-5 and TRBJ1-1; possible D gene TRBD1, 6 bases. V was pared by 6 bases and J by 1 base, with 15 bases between. The CDR3 loop spans 15 amino acids. CDR1 and CDR2 (germline): MNHEY, SVGAGI. In DNA, the CDR3 is TGTGCCAGCAGGGTAGGGGGGGGACAGAACACTGAAGCTTTCTTT. Its protein product is CASRVGGGQNTEAFF.

V is TRBV7-7 and J is TRBJ2-7; D gene unclear. Germline V gives CDR1 SSHAT, CDR2 FNYEAQ (reference sequence). The CDR3 totals 14 residues. V shed 2 bases and J shed 4 bases, with 12 bases lying between them. The CDR3 bases are TGTGCCAGCAGCTTAAACAGACAAAGTTACGAGCAGTACTTC. Translated: CASSLNRQSYEQYF.

The chain couples TRBV30 to TRBJ2-4, with TRBD2 as a possible D gene (5 bases). The CDR3 spans 14 residues. Germline V lookup: CDR1 GTSNPN, CDR2 SVGIG (reference sequence). Deletions cut 5 bases from V and 8 bases from J, with 19 bases between. DNA of the CDR3: TGTGCCTGGGGACCCGAGTCCCAGAGGGACATTCAGTACTTC. Translation gives CAWGPESQRDIQYF.

The V call is TRBV11-3, the J call TRBJ2-7; maybe TRBD1 (5 bases). V was trimmed by 1 base and J by 6 bases, leaving 13 bases between them. The CDR3 totals 14 residues. Looked up from germline, CDR1 is SGHNT and CDR2 is YENEEA. The CDR3 loop is CASSLVPQGTEQYF. Here the CDR3 DNA reads TGTGCCAGCAGCTTAGTTCCCCAGGGAACCGAGCAGTACTTC.

The chain uses TRBV15 and TRBJ2-1; D is perhaps TRBD2 (6 bases). Trimming pared 0 bases from V and 3 bases from J, leaving 9 bases between. The CDR3 extends over 15 amino acids. Germline lookup yields CDR1 LNHNV and CDR2 YYDKDF (reference sequence). The CDR3 DNA reads as TGTGCCACCAGCAGAGAGGCGGGAATCTACAATGAGCAGTTCTTC. Translated: CATSREAGIYNEQFF.

The chain uses TRBV27 and TRBJ1-1; 8 positions agree with TRBD1. V shed 3 bases and J 5 bases; nucleotides not matched to a gene: 5. CDR1 is MNHEY and CDR2 is SMNVEV in the germline V gene (reference sequence). The CDR3 is made up of 14 amino acids. The CDR3 bases are TGTGCCAGCAGTTTTACAGGGGGTGGTACTGAAGCTTTCTTT. Protein product: CASSFTGGGTEAFF.

The CDR3 DNA reads as TGTGCCAGCAGCCGGGGGGATCCTATTGCTGAAGCTTTCTTT. As protein: CASSRGDPIAEAFF. The chain employs TRBV11-1 and TRBJ1-1; TRBD1 is a possible D gene (5 bases). Trimming took off 5 bases at V and 6 bases at J, with 16 bases between the two ends. Germline V gives CDR1 SGHAT, CDR2 FQDESV (reference sequence). The CDR3 sequence is 14 residues long. Combining the CDR3 with reference TRBV11-1 and TRBJ1-1 gives the whole variable domain EAEVAQSPRYKITEKSQAVAFWCDPISGHATLYWYRQILGQGPELLVQFQDESVVDDSQLPKDRFSAERLKGVDSTLKIQPAELGDSAMYLCASSRGDPIAEAFFGQGTRLTVV.

V is TRBV30 and J is TRBJ1-5; D is unclear. The germline V gene has CDR1 GTSNPN and CDR2 SVGIG (reference sequence). The V end was cut by 4 bases, the J end by 0 bases, with 13 bases between. The CDR3 has 15 residues. The CDR3 region is CAWTPKGVSNQPQHF. The CDR3 bases are TGTGCCTGGACCCCAAAGGGAGTTAGCAATCAGCCCCAGCATTTT.

The V gene is TRBV28, the J gene TRBJ2-3; 7 nucleotides line up with TRBD2. This CDR3 contains 15 residues. The trim removed 3 bases at V and 5 bases at J, leaving 8 bases unmatched. CDR1 and CDR2 from the germline V gene are MDHEN and SYDVKM. The CDR3 is CASSFTGGRGDTQYF. CDR3 in DNA: TGTGCCAGCAGTTTTACGGGAGGCCGTGGAGATACGCAGTATTTT. Full variable domain (rest looked up from reference TRBV28 and TRBJ2-3): DVKVTQSSRYLVKRTGEKVFLECVQDMDHENMFWYRQDPGLGLRLIYFSYDVKMKEKGDIPEGYSVSREKKERFSLILESASTNQTSMYLCASSFTGGRGDTQYFGPGTRLTVL.

This clone has a single count. This sequence joins TRBV5-4 and TRBJ2-1, with D maybe TRBD2 (6 bases). The CDR3 has 18 amino acids. Trimming stripped 4 bases from V and 5 bases from J, with 25 bases between. Germline V gene sequence: CDR1 SGHNT, CDR2 YYREEE (reference sequence). CDR3 region: CASSPITTSRGIHNEQFF. The CDR3 DNA sequence: TGTGCCAGCAGCCCAATCACCACTAGCCGAGGGATACACAATGAGCAGTTCTTC.

The V and J genes are TRBV9 and TRBJ2-5, with 10 bases lining up with TRBD2. V shed 0 bases, J shed 5 bases, and the junction held 7 bases outside the gene matches. Per germline, CDR1 SGDLS and CDR2 YYNGEE. The CDR3 is 16 residues long. CDR3 region: CASSVVPSGSPETQYF. DNA for the CDR3: TGTGCCAGCAGCGTAGTCCCTAGCGGGAGTCCGGAGACCCAGTACTTC.

The chain recombines TRBV5-1 with TRBJ2-1; the match to TRBD2 covers 7 bases. Germline V lookup: CDR1 SGHRS, CDR2 YFSETQ. CDR3 length: 14 residues. The trim removed 6 bases at V and 5 bases at J, leaving 8 bases unmatched. CDR3 residues: CASTKTSWDNEQFF. The DNA for the CDR3 is TGCGCCAGCACCAAGACTAGCTGGGACAATGAGCAGTTCTTC.

The V gene is TRBV7-8, the J gene TRBJ2-6, with a tentative D call TRBD1 (6 bases). V was cut by 7 bases and J by 4 bases, with 11 bases left in between. Looked up from germline, CDR1 is SGHVS and CDR2 is FQNEAQ. The CDR3 is 14 residues long. The CDR3 DNA reads as TGTGCCAGCACCCCGGGGACAGGGGCCAACGTCCTGACTTTC. This encodes CASTPGTGANVLTF.

In this sample, this clone turned up once. The J gene is TRBJ1-3, the V gene TRBV6-5; 9 bases are shared with TRBD1. The CDR3 contains 15 residues. Per the germline V gene, CDR1 is MNHEY and CDR2 is SVGAGI. Trimming at V came to 6 bases and at J to 1 base, leaving 4 bases not matched to a gene. CDR3: CASREQGASGNTIYF. The CDR3 DNA reads TGTGCCAGCAGAGAACAGGGGGCATCTGGAAACACCATATATTTT.

This clone has a single count. The chain recombines TRBV4-2 with TRBJ1-4; a weak D match, TRBD1 (5 bases). Germline CDR1 reads LGHNA; CDR2 reads YNFKEQ. Trimming took off 0 bases at V and 6 bases at J, with 23 bases between the two ends. The CDR3 covers 19 residues. The CDR3: CASSQEPAMGPNFDEKLFF. CDR3 bases: TGTGCCAGCAGCCAAGAACCCGCGATGGGGCCAAATTTTGATGAAAAACTGTTTTTT.

The chain links TRBV6-5 to TRBJ2-7; 8 bases match TRBD2. This CDR3 is built from 15 residues. V lost 6 bases, J lost 0 bases, and 7 bases stayed unmatched. CDR1 and CDR2 from the germline V gene are MNHEY and SVGAGI. The CDR3 nucleotides read TGTGCCAGCAGACCAAGCGGGAGTCTCTCCTACGAGCAGTACTTC. Translation: CASRPSGSLSYEQYF.

The chain employs TRBV5-6 and TRBJ2-1; 11 nucleotides align to TRBD2. This CDR3 comprises 18 residues. Looked up from germline, CDR1 is SGHDT and CDR2 is YYEEEE. V trimming: 4 bases; J trimming: 1 base; junction bases outside the gene matches: 10. In DNA form, the CDR3 reads TGTGCCAGCAGCCCCGGACTAGCGGGCGGTAGGTCCTACAATGAGCAGTTCTTC. Its translation is CASSPGLAGGRSYNEQFF.